The 18 T cell receptor beta chains below were found in one sample sequenced in a study. MiXCR, run by TCRdb on the RT-PCR reads, gives a single entry per CDR3 protein. This sample yields about 700,000 distinct CDR3 sequences, of which 14% are seen a single time; roughly 3.6% belongs to the top ten. Source material: memory CD4+ T cells from blood. The receptor source for this set is a female donor in good health, serving as a healthy control.

This clonotype has at least ten counts. The rearrangement joins TRBV20-1 to TRBJ2-1, with TRBD2 matching over 16 bases. Germline V gene lookup returns CDR1 DFQATT and CDR2 SNEGSKA (reference sequence). This CDR3 spans 15 amino acids. The junction had 4 bases not matched to a gene; V was cut back by 4 bases and J by 7 bases. CDR3 DNA sequence: TGCAGTGCTACCGGGACTAGCGGGAGGGTAAATGAGCAGTTCTTC. It codes for CSATGTSGRVNEQFF.

This clonotype was observed a handful of times. The J gene is TRBJ2-1, the V gene TRBV5-1; 9 nucleotides line up with TRBD1. Trimming removed 1 base from V and 4 bases from J; junction bases left unmatched: 6. The CDR3 is 16 residues long. Germline assignment: CDR1 SGHRS and CDR2 YFSETQ. The DNA of the CDR3 is TGCGCCAGCAGCTTGTCCCGGGACAGGGTGTACAATGAGCAGTTCTTC. Encoded protein: CASSLSRDRVYNEQFF.

V usage is TRBV27 and J usage is TRBJ2-1; possibly TRBD1 or TRBD2 for D (5 bases each). This CDR3 comprises 9 residues. Trimming shortened V by 9 bases and J by 12 bases, and 9 bases separated the two germline ends. Germline lookup yields CDR1 MNHEY and CDR2 SMNVEV (reference sequence). CDR3 amino acids: CARTGGQFF. CDR3 DNA sequence: TGTGCCAGAACTGGGGGGCAGTTCTTC.

This clonotype was recorded many times. The J gene is TRBJ2-5, the V gene TRBV10-3, with D possibly called TRBD1 or TRBD2 (6 bases each). Germline lookup yields CDR1 ENHRY and CDR2 SYGVKD. Trimming cost V 5 bases and J 5 bases, with 9 bases left between them. The CDR3 runs 12 residues. The CDR3 loop is CAISWGAETQYF. In DNA form, the CDR3 reads TGTGCCATCAGTTGGGGGGCCGAGACCCAGTACTTC.

The CDR3 DNA is TGTGCCAGCTCACCAGGGGCTCAGACTAATGAAAAACTGTTTTTT. It specifies CASSPGAQTNEKLFF. V usage is TRBV18 and J usage is TRBJ1-4, with TRBD1 as a possible D gene (5 bases). Germline CDR1 reads KGHSH; CDR2 reads LQKENI. The CDR3 sequence is 15 residues long. Trimming removed 2 bases from V and 2 bases from J, with 9 bases in between.

This clonotype was detected ten times or more. V and J are TRBV4-1 and TRBJ2-1; D is perhaps TRBD1 (5 bases). The CDR3 contains 16 residues. The V gene lost 0 bases and the J gene lost 1 base, with 10 bases spanning the gap. The V gene's germline CDR1 is MGHRA and CDR2 YSYEKL. Here the CDR3 DNA reads TGCGCCAGCAGCCAAGACCCAGGGAAATCCTACAATGAGCAGTTCTTC. Translating it yields CASSQDPGKSYNEQFF.

This chain links TRBV20-1 with TRBJ1-6, with 8 bases fitting TRBD1. The V and J ends lost 1 base and 14 bases, in that order; junction bases with no gene match: 13. CDR3 length: 15 residues. The germline gives CDR1 DFQATT, CDR2 SNEGSKA (reference sequence). The DNA of the CDR3 is TGCAGTGCTAGAGCCGTGACAGGGGCTCCGGGGACCCTCCACTTT. Translated, it gives CSARAVTGAPGTLHF.

This clonotype was seen more than once but under ten times. The rearrangement joins TRBV5-1 to TRBJ1-2, with a weak D call TRBD1 (5 bases). The germline V and J ends were trimmed by 4 bases and 7 bases, with 14 bases remaining between them. The germline gives CDR1 SGHRS, CDR2 YFSETQ. The CDR3 runs to 13 residues. CDR3 protein: CASSPEGQFGYTF. As DNA, the CDR3 is TGCGCCAGCAGCCCGGAGGGGCAGTTTGGCTACACCTTC.

This clonotype was counted many times. V and J are TRBV20-1 and TRBJ2-2; 10 positions match TRBD1. There are 14 residues in the CDR3. The germline V gene encodes CDR1 DFQATT and CDR2 SNEGSKA (reference sequence). Unmatched junction bases numbered 5, after V lost 5 bases and J lost 5 bases. CDR3 nucleotides: TGCAGTGCTGTGACAGGGGGCTTTACCGGGGAGCTGTTTTTT. This encodes CSAVTGGFTGELFF.

This clonotype has a handful of counts. The CDR3 reads CASSLAGGQGEAFF. CDR3 DNA sequence: TGTGCCAGCAGCTTAGCTGGGGGGCAGGGTGAAGCTTTCTTT. The V gene is TRBV7-2, the J gene TRBJ1-1; D might be TRBD1 (6 bases). Trimming left V 0 bases short and J 7 bases short, with 12 bases between. The germline gives CDR1 SGHTA, CDR2 FQGNSA. The CDR3 extends over 14 amino acids.

This clonotype was found many times. The chain has TRBV5-6 and TRBJ2-6, with D unclear. The CDR3 runs to 17 residues. Trimming shortened V by 0 bases and J by 1 base, and 11 bases separated the two germline ends. Germline lookup yields CDR1 SGHDT and CDR2 YYEEEE. As DNA, the CDR3 is TGTGCCAGCAGCTTGGCCGGCCCTCCTTCTGGGGCCAACGTCCTGACTTTC. Translating it yields CASSLAGPPSGANVLTF.

The V gene is TRBV10-3, the J gene TRBJ1-4; D gene unclear. This CDR3 contains 12 residues. The V gene lost 8 bases and the J gene lost 6 bases, with 10 bases spanning the gap. Looked up from germline, CDR1 is ENHRY and CDR2 is SYGVKD. This CDR3 reads CAIGRDHEKLFF. DNA of the CDR3: TGTGCCATCGGTAGGGATCATGAAAAACTGTTTTTT.

This clonotype came up a few times. The J gene is TRBJ2-7, the V gene TRBV7-9; D is unresolved. Germline CDR1 reads SEHNR; CDR2 reads FQNEAQ (reference sequence). The CDR3 consists of 12 residues. V shed 5 bases and J shed 5 bases, with 10 bases lying between them. The CDR3 here is CASSPRYNEQYF. As DNA, the CDR3 is TGTGCCAGCAGCCCCCGGTATAACGAGCAGTACTTC.

The rearrangement joins TRBV5-4 to TRBJ1-2; 8 bases line up with TRBD1. V was pared by 4 bases and J by 4 bases, with 6 bases of the junction left unmatched. From germline, CDR1 is SGHNT and CDR2 YYREEE (reference sequence). The CDR3 spans 14 residues. The CDR3 sequence is CASSQDRDSYGYTF. CDR3 DNA sequence: TGTGCCAGCAGCCAGGACAGGGATAGCTATGGCTACACCTTC.

This rearrangement joins TRBV20-1 to TRBJ1-4; 8 positions match TRBD1. Germline CDR1 reads DFQATT; CDR2 reads SNEGSKA (reference sequence). The CDR3 spans 16 residues. J lost 3 bases, V lost 4 bases, and 10 bases had no gene match. The CDR3 coding sequence is TGCAGTGCTACGGGCAGGGGGCCAGAAGCTAATGAAAAACTGTTTTTT. Its translation is CSATGRGPEANEKLFF.

In its sample, this clonotype was seen a few times. V usage is TRBV5-1 and J usage is TRBJ1-1; possible D gene TRBD1, 6 bases. Germline lookup yields CDR1 SGHRS and CDR2 YFSETQ. V lost 4 bases to trimming and J lost 4 bases, with 17 bases between them. There are 15 residues in the CDR3. The CDR3 coding sequence is TGCGCCAGCAGCACCCAAGGGCAGGGGCGCACTGAAGCTTTCTTT. Residues: CASSTQGQGRTEAFF.

The chain carries TRBV10-3 and TRBJ2-7, with a possible D match to TRBD1 (5 bases). V was cut by 6 bases and J by 1 base, with 7 bases left in between. Germline CDR1 ENHRY, CDR2 SYGVKD. The CDR3 contains 12 residues. CDR3 amino acids: CAIRGDSYEQYF. Written as DNA, the CDR3 is TGTGCCATCAGAGGGGATTCCTACGAGCAGTACTTC.

The rearrangement uses TRBV7-9 and TRBJ1-1, with a possible D match to TRBD1 (5 bases). The CDR3 totals 15 residues. Germline values: CDR1 SEHNR, CDR2 FQNEAQ (reference sequence). Trimming took off 2 bases at V and 0 bases at J, with 10 bases between the two ends. This CDR3 reads CASSLRDGMNTEAFF. In DNA form, the CDR3 reads TGTGCCAGCAGCTTACGGGACGGGATGAACACTGAAGCTTTCTTT.